The 32 T cell receptor beta chains in this list originate from one sample, sequenced in a study of T cell responses to AZD1222 COVID-19 vaccine. Here immunoSEQ multiplex PCR was the method, and the copy in TCRdb shows in-frame clones only, minus some. This table holds approximately 110,000 clones, about 88% found once. The sequences come from peripheral blood, collected on day 0 of AZD1222 vaccination. Receptors were obtained from an adult in good health.

The chain employs TRBV5-1 and TRBJ1-4; 8 bases align to TRBD1. Germline V gene sequence: CDR1 SGHRS, CDR2 YFSETQ. The CDR3 runs to 17 residues. V lost 4 bases to trimming and J lost 2 bases; unmatched junction nucleotides: 10. Here the CDR3 DNA reads TGCGCCAGCAGCACTTGGACAGGGAGGGGGACTAATGAAAAACTGTTTTTT. Encoded protein: CASSTWTGRGTNEKLFF. Complete variable domain (other parts from reference TRBV5-1 and TRBJ1-4): KAGVTQTPRYLIKTRGQQVTLSCSPISGHRSVSWYQQTPGQGLQFLFEYFSETQRNKGNFPGRFSGRQFSNSRSEMNVSTLELGDSALYLCASSTWTGRGTNEKLFFGSGTQLSVL.

The chain is built from TRBV5-1 and TRBJ2-3; TRBD2 aligns across 8 bases. CDR3 length: 15 amino acids. V lost 3 bases to trimming and J lost 0 bases; unmatched junction nucleotides: 3. CDR1 is SGHRS, CDR2 YFSETQ, per germline. The CDR3 region has the DNA TGCGCCAGCAGCTACTCTAGCGGGAGCACAGATACGCAGTATTTT. Its translation: CASSYSSGSTDTQYF.

The chain combines TRBV6-2 or TRBV6-3 with TRBJ2-1, with 10 bases aligning to TRBD2. Trimming removed 6 bases from V and 1 base from J; junction bases left unmatched: 3. The length of the CDR3 is 15 residues. Germline lookup yields CDR1 MNHEY and CDR2 SVGEGT. The CDR3 sequence is CASSLSGRSYNEQFF. CDR3 in DNA: TGTGCCAGCAGCCTTAGCGGGAGGTCCTACAATGAGCAGTTCTTC.

The chain carries TRBV30 and TRBJ1-4; D is unresolved. The V and J ends lost 5 bases and 12 bases respectively, with 19 bases between them. CDR1 is GTSNPN and CDR2 is SVGIG in the germline V gene (reference sequence). The CDR3 has 13 residues. This chain's CDR3 is CAWGYHLTEELFF. For the CDR3, the DNA is TGTGCCTGGGGTTACCACCTGACCGAAGAACTGTTTTTT.

This chain links TRBV6-6 with TRBJ1-3; TRBD1 might be the D (5 bases). V gave up 6 bases and J gave up 6 bases, with 18 bases separating them. The CDR3 runs to 15 residues. Germline CDR1 is MNHNY and CDR2 is SVGAGI (reference sequence). This CDR3 reads CASSYRDLNLNTIYF. As DNA, the CDR3 is TGTGCCAGCAGCTACCGGGACCTCAACCTAAACACCATATATTTT.

This clone has a single count. This chain connects TRBV6-5 to TRBJ1-2, with 8 bases that match TRBD1. CDR1 and CDR2 from the germline V gene are MNHEY and SVGAGI. This CDR3 has 12 residues. The V gene end was trimmed by 7 bases and the J gene end by 6 bases; junction bases not matched to a gene: 4. Written as DNA, the CDR3 is TGTGCCAGCACCAGGGGGCGGGATGGCTACACCTTC. Its translation: CASTRGRDGYTF.

J is TRBJ1-3 and V is TRBV11-3; TRBD1 agrees at 7 bases. Germline V gene lookup returns CDR1 SGHNT and CDR2 YENEEA. The CDR3 has 15 residues. V trimming: 4 bases; J trimming: 3 bases; junction bases outside the gene matches: 6. DNA of the CDR3: TGTGCCAGCAGCTCACAGGGGCAACTTGGAAACACCATATATTTT. Translated: CASSSQGQLGNTIYF.

The table lists this clone with a few counts. This chain links TRBV7-3 with TRBJ2-5; maybe TRBD2 (6 bases). With 0 bases removed from V and 2 bases from J, the gap between germline ends came to 10 bases. The CDR3 totals 15 residues. The V gene's germline CDR1 is SGHTA and CDR2 FQGTGA. The CDR3 coding sequence is TGTGCCAGCAGCTTAACCCCTGGACTACAAGAGACCCAGTACTTC. This codes for CASSLTPGLQETQYF.

The chain links TRBV6-1 to TRBJ2-7; a weak D match, TRBD1 (7 bases). The V gene lost 3 bases and the J gene lost 3 bases, with 18 bases spanning the gap. In germline, CDR1 is MNHNS, CDR2 SASEGT. The CDR3 runs 16 residues. In DNA form, the CDR3 reads TGTGCCAGCAGTGATTTCGCAGGGGGGACAGACTACGAGCAGTACTTC. It specifies CASSDFAGGTDYEQYF.

CDR3 in DNA: TGTGCCAGCAGCTTAAGGCTAGCGAATACGCAGTATTTT. Its translation: CASSLRLANTQYF. The rearrangement joins TRBV7-3 to TRBJ2-3; the D gene is possibly TRBD2 (6 bases). V was shortened by 1 base and J by 7 bases, with 9 bases between the two germline ends. CDR1 is SGHTA and CDR2 is FQGTGA in the germline V gene. This CDR3 is 13 amino acids long.

This clone appeared once. V and J are TRBV5-1 and TRBJ2-2; D may be TRBD1 (5 bases). The CDR3 totals 16 residues. Trimming pared 1 base from V and 0 bases from J, leaving 10 bases between. Germline lookup yields CDR1 SGHRS and CDR2 YFSETQ. The CDR3 coding sequence is TGCGCCAGCAGCTTGCTGCAGGGCGCGAACACCGGGGAGCTGTTTTTT. Protein product: CASSLLQGANTGELFF. The full variable domain, in which reference TRBV5-1 and TRBJ2-2 provide the parts outside the CDR3, is KAGVTQTPRYLIKTRGQQVTLSCSPISGHRSVSWYQQTPGQGLQFLFEYFSETQRNKGNFPGRFSGRQFSNSRSEMNVSTLELGDSALYLCASSLLQGANTGELFFGEGSRLTVL.

This rearrangement joins TRBV7-2 to TRBJ2-5; 9 nucleotides align to TRBD2. Germline CDR1 is SGHTA and CDR2 is FQGNSA. The CDR3 has 14 amino acids. The V and J ends lost 5 bases and 1 base, in that order; junction bases with no gene match: 2. CDR3 loop: CASSVRGGQETQYF. In DNA, the CDR3 is TGTGCCAGCAGCGTGCGGGGGGGCCAAGAGACCCAGTACTTC.

This sequence joins TRBV24-1 and TRBJ1-6; a weak D match, TRBD1 (6 bases). Trimming stripped 12 bases from V and 0 bases from J, with 23 bases between. This CDR3 has 18 residues. Germline V lookup: CDR1 KGHDR, CDR2 SFDVKD. The CDR3, as DNA: TGTGCCTACAAAGCGGGGGGCTTCGACGACTCCTATAATTCACCCCTCCACTTT. The encoded protein is CAYKAGGFDDSYNSPLHF.

The J gene is TRBJ1-5, the V gene TRBV5-6; D is ambiguous. Germline V CDR1 and CDR2: SGHDT, YYEEEE. The CDR3 has 10 amino acids. The CDR3 coding sequence is TGTGCTAGGGAAGGTCAGCCCCAGCATTTT. Residues: CAREGQPQHF.

This clone was found a few times. The rearrangement joins TRBV12-3 or TRBV12-4 to TRBJ1-1; no firm D call. The CDR3 length is 12 residues. The V and J ends lost 4 bases and 11 bases respectively, with 14 bases between them. Here the CDR3 DNA reads TGTGCCAGCAGTTCAAACACCTTCGAGGCTTTCTTT. The encoded protein is CASSSNTFEAFF.

The V gene is TRBV19, the J gene TRBJ2-5; D is unresolved. V lost 4 bases and J lost 4, with 16 bases in between. Germline V gene lookup returns CDR1 LNHDA and CDR2 SQIVND (reference sequence). The CDR3 spans 15 residues. CDR3 nucleotide sequence: TGTGCCAGTAGTACCGGACGCTCCAGCAGAGAGACCCAGTACTTC. Encoded protein: CASSTGRSSRETQYF.

The CDR3 coding sequence is TGTGCCAGCAGCTTGGGGGGGCATAAAAATGGCAATGAAGCTTTCTTT. Its translation: CASSLGGHKNGNEAFF. The chain uses TRBV7-9 and TRBJ1-1; D possibly corresponds to TRBD1 (6 bases). CDR1 and CDR2 from the germline V gene are SEHNR and FQNEAQ (reference sequence). Trimming removed 3 bases from V and 7 bases from J, with 21 bases in between. The CDR3 contains 16 residues.

The V gene is TRBV11-1, the J gene TRBJ2-2; tentative D call: TRBD1 (6 bases). Germline CDR1 and CDR2: SGHAT and FQDESV (reference sequence). V was cut by 4 bases and J by 0 bases, with 9 bases left in between. This CDR3 has 15 residues. For the CDR3, the DNA is TGTGCCAGCAGCTCAGGGGAAACGAACACCGGGGAGCTGTTTTTT. Protein sequence: CASSSGETNTGELFF.

This clone was seen a handful of times. This chain connects TRBV6-5 to TRBJ1-4; TRBD1 aligns across 8 bases. The CDR3 runs 13 residues. With 6 bases clipped from V and 7 bases from J, the junction kept 4 bases outside the gene matches. Looked up from germline, CDR1 is MNHEY and CDR2 is SVGAGI. CDR3 in DNA: TGTGCCAGCAGGATGGGACAGGCTGAAAAACTGTTTTTT. Encoded protein: CASRMGQAEKLFF.

This chain connects TRBV30 to TRBJ1-1; TRBD1 agrees at 8 bases. The length of the CDR3 is 13 residues. The junction had 5 bases not matched to a gene; V was cut back by 5 bases and J by 3 bases. Germline values: CDR1 GTSNPN, CDR2 SVGIG (reference sequence). CDR3 residues: CAWGGQGYTEAFF. CDR3 DNA sequence: TGTGCCTGGGGAGGACAGGGTTACACTGAAGCTTTCTTT.

The chain combines TRBV28 with TRBJ1-2; D may be TRBD1 (5 bases). CDR3 length: 16 residues. V was pared by 6 bases and J by 3 bases, with 20 bases between. Per the germline V gene, CDR1 is MDHEN and CDR2 is SYDVKM. CDR3 sequence: CASRTSSGLGDYGYTF. Written as DNA, the CDR3 is TGTGCCAGCAGGACCTCTTCGGGGCTGGGGGACTATGGCTACACCTTC.

The chain links TRBV18 to TRBJ1-1; 8 nucleotides match TRBD1. V dropped 1 base and J dropped 5; count of bases not matched to a gene: 3. Germline V gene sequence: CDR1 KGHSH, CDR2 LQKENI. The CDR3 runs to 14 residues. The DNA of the CDR3 is TGTGCCAGCTCACCACTAGACAGGGGAACTGAAGCTTTCTTT. This translates into CASSPLDRGTEAFF.

The chain recombines TRBV19 with TRBJ1-4; no definite D call. The CDR3 has 11 residues. V was trimmed by 6 bases and J by 5 bases, leaving 4 bases between them. CDR1 and CDR2 from the germline V gene are LNHDA and SQIVND (reference sequence). The CDR3 is CASRSNEKLFF. CDR3 bases: TGTGCCAGTAGGTCGAATGAAAAACTGTTTTTT.

The chain joins TRBV24-1 to TRBJ1-2; 7 bases are a match to TRBD1. Germline V lookup: CDR1 KGHDR, CDR2 SFDVKD. There are 15 residues in the CDR3. The ends lost 3 bases at V and 4 bases at J; junction bases unmatched: 7. CDR3 region: CATSDHRQGSYGYTF. CDR3 sequence (DNA): TGTGCCACCAGTGATCATCGACAGGGTAGCTATGGCTACACCTTC.

The genes are TRBV19 and TRBJ2-1; 8 nucleotides match TRBD1. The trim removed 3 bases at V and 4 bases at J, leaving 11 bases unmatched. This CDR3 has 17 residues. Germline CDR1 LNHDA, CDR2 SQIVND (reference sequence). The DNA of the CDR3 is TGTGCCAGTAGTATTTTTGGGGCGGGACAGGCGTACAATGAGCAGTTCTTC. Amino acid sequence: CASSIFGAGQAYNEQFF.

This chain joins TRBV28 and TRBJ2-7, with D possibly matching TRBD1 (6 bases). The germline V gene has CDR1 MDHEN and CDR2 SYDVKM. The CDR3 totals 13 residues. With 2 bases removed from V and 2 bases from J, the gap between germline ends came to 7 bases. In nucleotides, the CDR3 is TGTGCCAGCAGTTTACAGGGGACCTACGAGCAGTACTTC. It is translated as CASSLQGTYEQYF.

The rearrangement links TRBV20-1 to TRBJ1-1, with a possible D match to TRBD1 (5 bases). There are 11 residues in the CDR3. Germline values: CDR1 DFQATT, CDR2 SNEGSKA (reference sequence). Trimming left V 4 bases short and J 5 bases short, with 8 bases between. The CDR3 loop reads CSATGRTEAFF. Here the CDR3 DNA reads TGCAGTGCTACAGGGAGGACTGAAGCTTTCTTT.

This clone has just a few counts. This rearrangement joins TRBV7-3 to TRBJ1-2; 9 nucleotides agree with TRBD1. The CDR3 length is 13 residues. Germline V gene sequence: CDR1 SGHTA, CDR2 FQGTGA. The V segment lost 3 bases and the J segment 5 bases; nucleotides outside the gene matches: 1. In DNA, the CDR3 is TGTGCCAGCAGCTTCGGGACAGGGTATGGCTACACCTTC. Translated, it gives CASSFGTGYGYTF.

The chain joins TRBV5-1 to TRBJ1-4; unclear D gene. V gave up 7 bases and J gave up 5 bases, with 21 bases separating them. This CDR3 has 16 amino acids. Germline loops: CDR1 SGHRS, CDR2 YFSETQ. CDR3 bases: TGCGCCAGCTCCCTTGTGGTGGCAGGCCCAAATGAAAAACTGTTTTTT. Translation: CASSLVVAGPNEKLFF.

This clone was observed a handful of times. The chain couples TRBV28 to TRBJ2-3; 9 nucleotides line up with TRBD2. The germline CDR1 and CDR2 sequences are MDHEN and SYDVKM. Trimming at V came to 6 bases and at J to 0 bases, leaving 13 bases not matched to a gene. The CDR3 runs to 18 residues. The CDR3 bases are TGTGCCAGCAGCCCCCGTCCCCGACTAGCGGTCAGCACAGATACGCAGTATTTT. This translates into CASSPRPRLAVSTDTQYF.

The count of this clone is one. CDR3: CASSPPSGRAGEQFF. The CDR3 DNA follows: TGTGCCAGCTCACCACCTAGCGGGAGGGCCGGCGAGCAGTTCTTC. The J gene is TRBJ2-1, the V gene TRBV18; 11 nucleotides align to TRBD2. V lost 0 bases and J lost 10; bases outside the gene matches: 5. The germline CDR1 and CDR2 sequences are KGHSH and LQKENI. The length of the CDR3 is 15 residues.

The CDR3 loop is CASSQGAGTKETQYF. The CDR3 DNA follows: TGTGCCAGCAGCCAAGGGGCCGGGACTAAAGAGACCCAGTACTTC. The chain carries TRBV4-2 and TRBJ2-5, with 7 bases aligning to TRBD2. This CDR3 region has 15 residues. J gave up 3 bases and V 1 base, and 5 bases lay outside the gene matches. The V gene's germline CDR1 is LGHNA and CDR2 YNFKEQ.